This TCR beta chain was found in a study of blood T cell repertoires in COVID-19. For the study at large: Sample material is recorded as cDNA or gDNA derived from T cells, B-cell-depleted T cells, or PBMCs.

In regard to this clone: Other DNA sequences within the sample encode an identical CDR3.

Trimming stripped 2 bases from V and 8 bases from J, with 12 bases between. Germline V gene data show CDR1 as KGHSH and CDR2 as LQKENI. The CDR3 consists of 13 residues. Authors' processing steps: Amplification with reference gene primers provided the estimates of nucleated cell counts. Only in-frame clones appear in the TCRdb table, and some are missing; sequencing was by immunoSEQ multiplex PCR. V, J and clone size were drawn from that table, and D and trimming were deduced from the DNA. The sample records around 210,000 clones, approximately 85% being singletons. The J gene is TRBJ1-2, the V gene TRBV18; D not certain. The sample consisted of peripheral blood. This TCR was sampled from a man between 45 and 60 years old with COVID-19, enrolled during active disease. The CDR3 nucleotides are TGTGCCAGCTCACCATCTGATACTAGGGGCTACACCTTC. Its translation: CASSPSDTRGYTF.